The 27 T cell receptor beta chains below come from one sample, sequenced in a study of blood T cell repertoires in COVID-19. TCRdb's table, derived via immunoSEQ multiplex PCR, lists solely in-frame clones and lacks some. Of fewer than 150,000 clones in the sample, under 90% were seen once. Sequencing used peripheral blood. These TCRs come from a woman aged 80 or older in a cohort sampled during active or convalescent COVID-19.

The rearrangement links TRBV5-5 to TRBJ2-7; D might be TRBD1 (5 bases). The CDR3 sequence is 15 residues long. Germline V lookup: CDR1 SGHKS, CDR2 YYEKEE (reference sequence). The V gene lost 0 bases and the J gene lost 1 base, with 11 bases spanning the gap. The CDR3 reads CASSLVQGGSYEQYV. The CDR3 DNA is TGTGCCAGCAGCTTGGTCCAGGGTGGGTCCTACGAGCAGTACGTC.

The chain uses TRBV2 and TRBJ1-2; D is unresolved. CDR1 is SNHLY, CDR2 FYNNEI, per germline. The CDR3 spans 13 residues. V gave up 5 bases and J gave up 2 bases, with 9 bases separating them. In nucleotides, the CDR3 is TGTGCCAGCAGTAGGGAGGGAAACTATGGCTACACCTTC. Encoded protein: CASSREGNYGYTF.

The chain is built from TRBV6-6 and TRBJ2-7; 10 bases agree with TRBD1. After removal of 6 bases from V and 6 bases from J, the junction contained 8 bases not matched to a gene. CDR1 and CDR2 from the germline V gene are MNHNY and SVGAGI (reference sequence). This CDR3 is 14 amino acids long. CDR3 in amino acids: CASRGTGDPSEQYV. The CDR3 coding sequence is TGTGCCAGCAGGGGGACAGGGGACCCTTCCGAGCAGTACGTC.

This clone has only a few counts. This chain links TRBV5-8 with TRBJ1-2; 8 bases fit TRBD1. The V gene's germline CDR1 is SGHTS and CDR2 YDEGEE. The CDR3 spans 15 residues. Germline trimming cut 0 bases from V and 4 bases from J; bases unmatched to any gene: 5. CDR3 loop: CASSLVAGGVYGYTF. CDR3 in DNA: TGTGCCAGCAGCTTGGTGGCAGGGGGCGTCTATGGCTACACCTTC.

The chain employs TRBV6-5 and TRBJ1-4; D gene uncertain. The CDR3 spans 15 residues. Between the trimmed V and J ends, which lost 0 bases and 4 bases, there was a span of 9 bases. Germline CDR1 MNHEY, CDR2 SVGAGI. Here the CDR3 DNA reads TGTGCCAGCAGTTACTCGAGGTCGGATAATGAAAAACTGTTTTTT. It translates to CASSYSRSDNEKLFF.

V gene TRBV6-2 or TRBV6-3 combines with J gene TRBJ2-1; the match to TRBD1 covers 7 bases. V shed 2 bases and J 1 base; nucleotides not matched to a gene: 2. The CDR3 is 15 residues long. CDR1 is MNHEY, CDR2 SVGEGT, per germline. DNA of the CDR3: TGTGCCAGCAGTTACCAACAGGGGTCCTACAATGAGCAGTTCTTC. Protein sequence: CASSYQQGSYNEQFF.

The V call is TRBV2, the J call TRBJ1-2, with TRBD1 as a possible D gene (6 bases). This CDR3 has 13 residues. CDR1 and CDR2 from the germline V gene are SNHLY and FYNNEI. V lost 6 bases and J lost 3, with 11 bases in between. This CDR3 is CASSSQGDYGYTF. Here the CDR3 DNA reads TGTGCCAGCAGCTCACAGGGTGACTATGGCTACACCTTC.

The rearrangement joins TRBV28 to TRBJ2-5; 8 bases are a match to TRBD2. The germline V gene has CDR1 MDHEN and CDR2 SYDVKM. Unmatched junction bases numbered 5, after V lost 7 bases and J lost 4 bases. The CDR3 consists of 13 residues. Here the CDR3 DNA reads TGTGCCAGCATCGGGGGGGACGGAGAGACCCAGTACTTC. Translating it yields CASIGGDGETQYF.

The V call is TRBV6-2 or TRBV6-3, the J call TRBJ2-2; maybe TRBD2 (5 bases). The V and J ends lost 5 bases and 0 bases respectively, with 16 bases between them. This CDR3 comprises 17 residues. Looked up from germline, CDR1 is MNHEY and CDR2 is SVGEGT. In nucleotides, the CDR3 is TGTGCCAGCAGTCCGTTTTCGAGCGGCCCGAACACCGGGGAGCTGTTTTTT. Translated, it gives CASSPFSSGPNTGELFF.

This clone is a singleton in its sample. This chain joins TRBV5-1 and TRBJ2-7; D is unclear. Between the trimmed V and J ends, which lost 3 bases and 2 bases, there was a span of 12 bases. This CDR3 has 14 residues. CDR1 SGHRS and CDR2 YFSETQ come from the germline V gene. CDR3 loop: CASSSGAVAYEQYF. The CDR3 DNA sequence: TGCGCCAGCAGCTCGGGTGCCGTCGCCTACGAGCAGTACTTC.

The CDR3 coding sequence is TGTGCCAGCAGCCCGATGGGCCTACGGACCGGGGAGCTGTTTTTT. Translation: CASSPMGLRTGELFF. This chain joins TRBV7-9 and TRBJ2-2; D is uncertain. The CDR3 has 15 residues. V lost 5 bases and J lost 5, with 15 bases in between. Per germline, CDR1 SEHNR and CDR2 FQNEAQ (reference sequence).

This sequence joins TRBV23-1 and TRBJ1-2; perhaps TRBD1 as D (5 bases). TRBV23-1 counts as an open reading frame of uncertain function. The CDR3 length is 12 residues. V was trimmed by 4 bases and J by 2 bases, leaving 5 bases between them. The CDR3: CASSRGNYGYTF. Here the CDR3 DNA reads TGCGCCAGCAGTCGGGGCAACTATGGCTACACCTTC.

The chain combines TRBV7-9 with TRBJ2-7, with D maybe TRBD1 (6 bases). The germline V gene encodes CDR1 SEHNR and CDR2 FQNEAQ (reference sequence). The CDR3 extends over 14 amino acids. V lost 5 bases, J lost 2 bases, and 13 bases lay in between. The CDR3 DNA reads as TGTGCCAGCAGCGGCAACAGGGAACCCTACGAGCAGTACTTC. This translates into CASSGNREPYEQYF.

Only a few counts were recorded for this clone. This sequence joins TRBV6-6 and TRBJ2-5; TRBD2 matches 11 bases. Germline loops: CDR1 MNHNY, CDR2 SVGAGI (reference sequence). With 6 bases clipped from V and 2 bases from J, the junction kept 5 bases outside the gene matches. This CDR3 comprises 15 residues. This CDR3 is CASSPTSGGQETQYF. In DNA, the CDR3 is TGTGCCAGCAGCCCCACTAGCGGGGGTCAAGAGACCCAGTACTTC.

In its sample, this clone was seen once. This CDR3 is CASSLLSGGRYIQYF. The CDR3 region has the DNA TGCGCCAGCAGCTTGTTAAGCGGGGGGCGGTACATTCAGTACTTC. The chain joins TRBV5-1 to TRBJ2-4; 9 nucleotides align to TRBD2. The V gene's germline CDR1 is SGHRS and CDR2 YFSETQ. The V gene end was trimmed by 1 base and the J gene end by 8 bases; junction bases not matched to a gene: 7. The CDR3 has 15 amino acids.

The chain employs TRBV19 and TRBJ2-2, with 8 bases fitting TRBD2. The CDR3 is 16 residues long. Germline-derived CDR1 and CDR2 are LNHDA and SQIVND (reference sequence). V lost 8 bases and J lost 6; bases outside the gene matches: 14. The CDR3 nucleotides read TGTGCCAGTTCCGGGGGGGGACTAGTTTACGCCGGGGAGCTGTTTTTT. Encoded protein: CASSGGGLVYAGELFF. Using reference TRBV19 and TRBJ2-2 for the parts outside the CDR3, the full variable domain is DGGITQSPKYLFRKEGQNVTLSCEQNLNHDAMYWYRQDPGQGLRLIYYSQIVNDFQKGDIAEGYSVSREKKESFPLTVTSAQKNPTAFYLCASSGGGLVYAGELFFGEGSRLTVL.

This clone is a singleton in its sample. V gene TRBV3-1 (or the pseudogene TRBV3-2) combines with J gene TRBJ1-2; D perhaps matches TRBD1 (6 bases). Germline CDR1 is LGHDT and CDR2 is YNNKEL (reference sequence). The ends were cut back, 1 base at V and 9 bases at J, with 24 bases in the middle. The CDR3 contains 17 residues. CDR3 amino acids: CASSQGDIYLSFDSYTF. The CDR3 nucleotides are TGTGCCAGCAGCCAAGGGGACATCTATCTGTCATTTGATAGCTACACCTTC.

The CDR3 bases are TGTGCCAGCAGCTTAGGGCAGGGATTGACTGAAGCTTTCTTT. This translates into CASSLGQGLTEAFF. The chain is built from TRBV11-2 and TRBJ1-1, with D perhaps TRBD1 (5 bases). V was pared by 1 base and J by 5 bases, with 11 bases between. Germline CDR1 reads SGHAT; CDR2 reads FQNNGV. This CDR3 is 14 amino acids long.

This clone has a single count. This chain joins TRBV6-2 or TRBV6-3 and TRBJ2-1; D is ambiguous. The germline gives CDR1 MNHEY, CDR2 SVGEGT. The CDR3 has 15 amino acids. V lost 5 bases, J lost 6 bases, and 17 bases lay in between. CDR3 nucleotide sequence: TGTGCCAGCAGTATTCGAGAGACACCAACCAATGAGCAGTTCTTC. Amino acid sequence: CASSIRETPTNEQFF.

Turning to this clone: The junction and the germline gene differ at one end; a read error may be behind it. The chain's CDR3 is CAISDDNRDHYDYTF. CDR3 sequence (DNA): TGTGCCATCAGTGATGATAACCGGGATCACTATGACTACACCTTC. J is TRBJ1-2 and V is TRBV10-3, with unresolved D. The germline gives CDR1 ENHRY, CDR2 SYGVKD. This CDR3 has 15 residues.

The rearrangement uses TRBV3-1 (or the pseudogene TRBV3-2) and TRBJ1-5, with 7 bases aligning to TRBD1. Germline CDR1 reads LGHDT; CDR2 reads YNNKEL (reference sequence). V dropped 0 bases and J dropped 7; count of bases not matched to a gene: 6. CDR3 length: 15 residues. DNA for the CDR3: TGTGCCAGCAGCCAAGATAACAGGGGAGGCCAGCCCCAGCATTTT. This translates into CASSQDNRGGQPQHF.

This clone appeared a few times. V gene TRBV19 combines with J gene TRBJ2-3; D call uncertain. Germline V gene data show CDR1 as LNHDA and CDR2 as SQIVND (reference sequence). V was cut by 1 base and J by 0 bases, with 5 bases left in between. CDR3 size: 14 residues. The CDR3 sequence: CASSIALSTDTQYF. CDR3 DNA: TGTGCCAGTAGTATAGCACTTAGCACAGATACGCAGTATTTT.

V usage is TRBV7-8 and J usage is TRBJ2-6, with a possible D match to TRBD1 (6 bases). In germline, CDR1 is SGHVS, CDR2 FQNEAQ. V lost 5 bases to trimming and J lost 2 bases, with 10 bases between them. This CDR3 has 15 residues. CDR3 residues: CASSTHRAGANVLTF. The DNA of the CDR3 is TGTGCCAGCAGCACCCACAGGGCTGGGGCCAACGTCCTGACTTTC.

The CDR3 coding sequence is TGTGCCAGTAGCAAACAACACTCAGGGAATAGCAATCAGCCCCAGCATTTT. Translation gives CASSKQHSGNSNQPQHF. This sequence joins TRBV19 and TRBJ1-5; weak D call: TRBD1 (5 bases). Germline V lookup: CDR1 LNHDA, CDR2 SQIVND (reference sequence). V lost 6 bases, J lost 0 bases, and 18 bases lay in between. CDR3 size: 17 residues.

The chain links TRBV10-3 to TRBJ2-7; 8 nucleotides match TRBD1. The CDR3 is 12 amino acids. Germline V CDR1 and CDR2: ENHRY, SYGVKD. The V segment lost 6 bases and the J segment 5 bases; nucleotides outside the gene matches: 3. CDR3 sequence (DNA): TGTGCCATCAGCGGGACAGGCGACGAGCAGTACTTC. Its translation: CAISGTGDEQYF.

J is TRBJ1-5 and V is TRBV18, with 8 nucleotides matching TRBD1. Trimming removed 3 bases from V and 1 base from J; junction bases left unmatched: 2. This CDR3 comprises 15 residues. Germline V gene lookup returns CDR1 KGHSH and CDR2 LQKENI. The CDR3 sequence: CASSPGTGSNQPQHF. The DNA of the CDR3 is TGTGCCAGCTCACCCGGGACAGGAAGCAATCAGCCCCAGCATTTT.

J is TRBJ2-2 and V is TRBV5-1; 7 bases agree with TRBD1. The CDR3 has 15 amino acids. After removal of 1 base from V and 2 bases from J, the junction contained 2 bases not matched to a gene. The germline V gene encodes CDR1 SGHRS and CDR2 YFSETQ. The CDR3 region is CASSLRGGNTGELFF. The DNA for the CDR3 is TGCGCCAGCAGCTTGAGAGGGGGCAACACCGGGGAGCTGTTTTTT. Full variable domain (missing parts from reference TRBV5-1 and TRBJ2-2): KAGVTQTPRYLIKTRGQQVTLSCSPISGHRSVSWYQQTPGQGLQFLFEYFSETQRNKGNFPGRFSGRQFSNSRSEMNVSTLELGDSALYLCASSLRGGNTGELFFGEGSRLTVL.